This TCR beta chain was profiled in a study of OX40 agonist ivuxolimab in advanced cancers. The wider study: Every 2 weeks, patients received ivuxolimab intravenously, dosed at 0.01 to 10 mg/kg. Dose-escalation patients' cancers were hepatocellular carcinoma, melanoma, renal cell or head and neck cancer.

V was clipped by 0 bases and J by 1 base, with 7 bases between them. The length of the CDR3 is 14 residues. The germline CDR1 and CDR2 sequences are SGHRS and YFSETQ. Study results and caveats: Clones of CD4+ and CD8+ blood T cells grew by week 6 at doses of 0.1 to 3.0 mg/kg.

This clone turned up a few times. What it binds is unknown. Generated by immunoSEQ multiplex PCR, the TCRdb table keeps only in-frame clones and is missing some. Of about 34,000 clones listed, around 83% were seen once; the top ten hold 2.6%. Sampling times: baseline, cycle 4 day 1, cycle 7 day 1. The chain recombines TRBV5-1 with TRBJ2-5; D may be TRBD2 (5 bases). The receptor was derived from an adult with an advanced solid tumor such as melanoma, head and neck, liver or kidney cancer. Source: CD4+ or CD8+ T cells sorted from blood, taken in a trial of the OX40 agonist ivuxolimab. The CDR3 reads CASSLAGIQETQYF. The CDR3, as DNA: TGCGCCAGCAGCTTGGCGGGGATCCAAGAGACCCAGTACTTC.